The 13 T cell receptor beta chains below all came from one sample that was sequenced in a study of CD8 T cells in ankylosing spondylitis. Study results and caveats: One TCR beta motif, made up of 7 or 8 highly homologous variants, appeared characteristic of ankylosing spondylitis blood.

MiXCR, applied by TCRdb to the 5' RACE reads, yields one record per CDR3 protein. The sample lists roughly 700,000 distinct CDR3 sequences, around a fifth occurring once. These receptors are not linked to any known antigen. The specimen was blood, either unsorted or a sorted T cell fraction (not recorded which). All receptors derive from a male donor with ankylosing spondylitis.

This chain connects TRBV20-1 to TRBJ2-4, with D unclear. The germline V gene has CDR1 DFQATT and CDR2 SNEGSKA (reference sequence). Trimming took off 4 bases at V and 8 bases at J, with 12 bases between the two ends. The CDR3 spans 12 residues. CDR3 sequence reads: CSAIGQWHIQYF. CDR3 coding DNA: TGCAGTGCTATCGGGCAGTGGCACATTCAGTACTTC.

At least ten counts were recorded for this clonotype. This rearrangement joins TRBV7-2 to TRBJ2-3; 12 bases are a match to TRBD2. The V gene's germline CDR1 is SGHTA and CDR2 FQGNSA. V lost 4 bases to trimming and J lost 2 bases; unmatched junction nucleotides: 4. The CDR3 extends over 16 amino acids. CDR3 region: CASSSGLAGNTDTQYF. In DNA, the CDR3 is TGTGCCAGCAGCTCCGGACTAGCGGGGAACACAGATACGCAGTATTTT. The entire variable domain, with the rest obtained from reference TRBV7-2 and TRBJ2-3, is as follows: GAGVSQSPSNKVTEKGKDVELRCDPISGHTALYWYRQSLGQGLEFLIYFQGNSAPDKSGLPSDRFSAERTGGSVSTLTIQRTQQEDSAVYLCASSSGLAGNTDTQYFGPGTRLTVL.

V usage is TRBV5-5 and J usage is TRBJ1-2, with D perhaps matching TRBD1 (5 bases). V was trimmed by 0 bases and J by 2 bases, leaving 8 bases between them. The CDR3 sequence is 14 residues long. Germline V gives CDR1 SGHKS, CDR2 YYEKEE (reference sequence). The CDR3 DNA sequence: TGTGCCAGCAGCTTGGAGAGGACAAACTATGGCTACACCTTC. Translating it yields CASSLERTNYGYTF.

This clonotype was recorded a few times. The CDR3 DNA follows: TGTGCCAGCAGTCTACATGCTACGGCAGCTTTCTTT. Its translation: CASSLHATAAFF. The V gene is TRBV12-3 or TRBV12-4, the J gene TRBJ1-1; no definite D call. Trimming removed 5 bases at V and 10 bases at J, with 14 bases between. The CDR3 is 12 residues long.

This clonotype occurred a few times. J is TRBJ2-2 and V is TRBV6-4; TRBD1 or TRBD2 may be the D gene (5 bases each). Germline lookup yields CDR1 MRHNA and CDR2 SNTAGT. Between the trimmed V and J ends, which lost 8 bases and 4 bases, there was a span of 11 bases. This CDR3 comprises 13 residues. Written as DNA, the CDR3 is TGTGCCAGCGGGGCAAGCGGCACCGGGGAGCTGTTTTTT. Protein: CASGASGTGELFF.

This clonotype was counted many times. The chain uses TRBV29-1 and TRBJ2-1; D is unclear. In germline, CDR1 is SQVTM, CDR2 ANQGSEA. This CDR3 comprises 10 residues. V gave up 4 bases and J gave up 13 bases, with 11 bases separating them. The chain's CDR3 is CSVVSPNQFF. In DNA form, the CDR3 reads TGCAGCGTTGTGTCACCGAACCAGTTCTTC.

The chain uses TRBV5-1 and TRBJ1-1, with no clear D. V lost 6 bases, J lost 1 base, and 13 bases lay in between. The length of the CDR3 is 14 residues. Germline V gene sequence: CDR1 SGHRS, CDR2 YFSETQ. The CDR3 DNA reads as TGCGCCAGCATTAAACTCCCGGGGAACACTGAAGCTTTCTTT. It is translated as CASIKLPGNTEAFF.

CDR3 region: CASWSDGNTEAFF. CDR3 DNA: TGTGCCAGCTGGTCGGACGGGAACACTGAAGCTTTCTTT. The chain couples TRBV27 to TRBJ1-1; D not resolved. Germline values: CDR1 MNHEY, CDR2 SMNVEV (reference sequence). V lost 8 bases, J lost 1 base, and 11 bases lay in between. The CDR3 extends over 13 amino acids.

This clonotype was seen ten or more times. The genes are TRBV5-1 and TRBJ2-1; 12 bases are a match to TRBD2. CDR1 SGHRS and CDR2 YFSETQ come from the germline V gene. The CDR3 runs to 16 residues. The V and J ends lost 4 bases and 12 bases, in that order; junction bases with no gene match: 14. The CDR3 spells CASSVTSGGPGWWQFF. CDR3 in DNA: TGCGCCAGCAGCGTAACTAGCGGGGGGCCCGGGTGGTGGCAGTTCTTC.

This clonotype was counted only a few times. The V gene is TRBV20-1, the J gene TRBJ2-7; 8 nucleotides align to TRBD2. Unmatched junction bases numbered 15, after V lost 5 bases and J lost 3 bases. The germline CDR1 and CDR2 sequences are DFQATT and SNEGSKA (reference sequence). The CDR3 loop spans 16 amino acids. This chain's CDR3 is CSAGPVAAGANYEQYF. In DNA form, the CDR3 reads TGCAGTGCTGGCCCCGTAGCAGCGGGAGCTAACTACGAGCAGTACTTC.

The chain combines TRBV7-2 with TRBJ2-3, with 8 bases matching TRBD2. J lost 4 bases, V lost 6 bases, and 6 bases had no gene match. The CDR3 is 14 amino acids. Germline assignment: CDR1 SGHTA and CDR2 FQGNSA. The CDR3, as DNA: TGTGCCAGCAGGGAAAGCGGGAGCCCAGATACGCAGTATTTT. Amino acids: CASRESGSPDTQYF.

This clonotype was found a few times. The V and J genes are TRBV12-3 or TRBV12-4 and TRBJ2-3; a weak D match, TRBD2 (5 bases). This CDR3 spans 14 amino acids. V lost 2 bases, J lost 6 bases, and 12 bases lay in between. The CDR3 loop reads CASSLSGIGDTQYF. CDR3 nucleotides: TGTGCCAGCAGTTTATCCGGGATTGGTGATACGCAGTATTTT.

The chain carries TRBV28 and TRBJ1-1; 10 bases line up with TRBD1. The CDR3 contains 17 residues. Germline V gives CDR1 MDHEN, CDR2 SYDVKM. Trimming cost V 2 bases and J 4 bases; bases outside gene matches: 10. CDR3 sequence reads: CASSLRPTGTGATEAFF. CDR3 DNA sequence: TGTGCCAGCAGTTTACGGCCTACTGGGACAGGGGCCACTGAAGCTTTCTTT.